Listed below are T cell receptor beta chains from one sample, sequenced in a study of T-cell reconstitution after alpha-beta-depleted transplantation in children. From the PCR reads, TCRdb called clonotypes with MiXCR, one entry per CDR3 protein. The table includes 90,000 to 100,000 distinct CDR3 sequences, 20% to 30% detected once. The starting material was PBMCs, obtained before TCRalphabeta/CD19-depleted stem cell transplant. The receptors stem from a boy between 2 and 10 years old with acute lymphoblastic leukemia, due to receive a stem cell transplant. CDR3s include the opening cysteine and the closing phenylalanine or tryptophan. A D gene is named only where the DNA matches it firmly. The size field is filled for only some rows; it gives once, few, many or a size class.

clone_size	v_call	d_call	j_call	cdr3_aa	cdr3_nt
-	TRBV5-1	TRBD2	TRBJ2-3	CASSFRTSGEADTQYF	TGCGCCAGCAGCTTTAGGACTAGCGGAGAAGCAGATACGCAGTATTTT
few	TRBV24-1	-	TRBJ2-3	CATSDFSELTDTQYF	TGTGCCACCAGTGATTTTAGCGAGCTCACAGATACGCAGTATTTT
-	TRBV10-3	-	TRBJ2-3	CAIRPGPPLSTDTQYF	TGTGCCATCAGGCCGGGACCGCCTTTAAGCACAGATACGCAGTATTTT
-	TRBV7-2	-	TRBJ2-1	CASSFQSSYNEQFF	TGTGCCAGCAGCTTCCAATCCTCCTACAATGAGCAGTTCTTC
-	TRBV5-1	TRBD1	TRBJ2-6	CASSSWGQGDSGANVLTF	TGCGCCAGCAGCTCCTGGGGACAGGGAGACTCTGGGGCCAACGTCCTGACTTTC
few	TRBV27	TRBD2	TRBJ2-7	CASGTSGDSYEQYF	TGTGCCAGCGGGACTAGCGGAGACTCCTACGAGCAGTACTTC
few	TRBV5-1	TRBD2	TRBJ2-3	CASSLGPGTSGGYNTDTQYF	TGCGCCAGCAGCTTGGGGCCTGGGACTAGCGGAGGTTACAACACAGATACGCAGTATTTT
many	TRBV29-1	TRBD1	TRBJ1-5	CSVGQGLNQPQHF	TGCAGCGTCGGACAGGGGCTAAATCAGCCCCAGCATTTT
-	TRBV3-1	-	TRBJ2-4	CASSPTAGKNIQYF	TGTGCCAGCAGCCCGACGGCGGGCAAAAACATTCAGTACTTC
many	TRBV7-6	TRBD2	TRBJ2-1	CASSDPGTSGGGLYNEQFF	TGTGCCAGCAGCGACCCCGGGACTAGCGGAGGCGGACTATACAATGAGCAGTTCTTC
few	TRBV7-2	TRBD2	TRBJ2-5	CASSLAGLAYQETQYF	TGTGCCAGCAGCTTAGCGGGACTAGCTTACCAAGAGACCCAGTACTTC
-	TRBV3-1	TRBD1	TRBJ2-1	CASRSRTGRRKQFF	TGTGCCAGCAGATCCCGGACAGGGAGGCGAAAGCAGTTCTTC
-	TRBV3-1	-	TRBJ1-1	CASSQGSTEAFF	TGTGCCAGCAGCCAGGGTAGCACTGAAGCTTTCTTT
many	TRBV7-6	-	TRBJ2-1	CASSLSIPGGYNEQFF	TGTGCCAGCAGCTTAAGCATCCCCGGCGGGTACAATGAGCAGTTCTTC
many	TRBV11-3	TRBD1	TRBJ2-7	CASSSHRGYEQYF	TGTGCCAGCAGCTCTCACAGGGGTTACGAGCAGTACTTC
-	TRBV5-1	-	TRBJ2-5	CASSLGRREETQYF	TGCGCCAGCAGCTTGGGTCGGCGGGAAGAGACCCAGTACTTC
few	TRBV12-3/TRBV12-4	TRBD2	TRBJ2-5	CASSSSGGETQYF	TGTGCCAGCAGTTCTAGCGGAGGGGAGACCCAGTACTTC
few	TRBV3-1	-	TRBJ2-1	CASSQESGGAYYEQFF	TGTGCCAGCAGCCAAGAAAGCGGAGGGGCCTATTATGAGCAGTTCTTC
-	TRBV28	-	TRBJ2-4	CASSSGRILGNIQYF	TGTGCCAGCAGTTCCGGACGGATTCTCGGGAACATTCAGTACTTC
-	TRBV6-5	-	TRBJ1-1	CASNSPTGEAFF	TGTGCCAGCAACTCTCCGACGGGTGAAGCTTTCTTT
-	TRBV10-3	-	TRBJ2-4	CAISGGGQNIQYF	TGTGCCATCAGTGGAGGAGGCCAAAACATTCAGTACTTC
-	TRBV27	-	TRBJ2-7	CASSRNPYEQYF	TGTGCCAGCAGCCGGAATCCCTACGAGCAGTACTTC
-	TRBV6-1	TRBD1	TRBJ2-6	CATRIRDRGGANVLTF	TGTGCCACCCGGATTCGCGACAGGGGTGGGGCCAACGTCCTGACTTTC
many	TRBV7-9	-	TRBJ2-5	CASTQTNEETQYF	TGTGCCAGCACCCAGACCAACGAAGAGACCCAGTACTTC
few	TRBV7-2	-	TRBJ2-1	CASSFSGGLLNEQFF	TGTGCCAGCAGCTTTAGCGGAGGGCTCCTTAATGAGCAGTTCTTC
many	TRBV10-3	TRBD2	TRBJ2-1	CAISTPGLAEVQFF	TGTGCCATCAGTACCCCGGGACTAGCGGAGGTGCAGTTCTTC
many	TRBV28	-	TRBJ2-5	CASSPRLQETQYF	TGTGCCAGCAGTCCTCGACTCCAAGAGACCCAGTACTTC
-	TRBV28	-	TRBJ1-1	CAIGAPTEAFF	TGTGCCATCGGGGCACCCACTGAAGCTTTCTTT
-	TRBV27	TRBD1	TRBJ1-1	CASSSDRVGNTEAFF	TGTGCCAGCAGTTCCGACAGGGTGGGGAACACTGAAGCTTTCTTT
few	TRBV7-2	-	TRBJ2-2	CASSLRGTDTGELFF	TGTGCCAGCAGCTTACGAGGAACGGACACCGGGGAGCTGTTTTTT
few	TRBV6-1	-	TRBJ1-1	CASNRAGLSTEAFF	TGTGCCAGCAACCGGGCCGGACTTTCTACTGAAGCTTTCTTT
-	TRBV4-3	-	TRBJ1-1	CASSQDPASTEAFF	TGCGCCAGCAGCCAAGATCCAGCGAGCACTGAAGCTTTCTTT
few	TRBV6-2/TRBV6-3	-	TRBJ2-7	CASSYGATSYEQYF	TGTGCCAGCAGTTATGGAGCCACCTCCTACGAGCAGTACTTC
-	TRBV28	-	TRBJ2-7	CASTPLGSGKGEQYF	TGTGCCAGCACCCCGTTGGGTTCGGGTAAGGGCGAGCAGTACTTC
-	TRBV7-9	-	TRBJ2-7	CASSLGSVQYF	TGTGCCAGCAGCTTGGGTAGTGTGCAGTACTTC
few	TRBV24-1	TRBD1	TRBJ2-7	CATSDAGQGRYEQYF	TGTGCCACCAGTGACGCAGGACAGGGGCGCTACGAGCAGTACTTC
-	TRBV11-2	-	TRBJ1-4	CASSLGVGANEKLFF	TGTGCCAGCAGCTTAGGGGTTGGTGCTAATGAAAAACTGTTTTTT
-	TRBV3-1	-	TRBJ2-6	CASSQDQSSSGANVLTF	TGTGCCAGCAGCCAAGATCAATCCAGCTCTGGGGCCAACGTCCTGACTTTC
-	TRBV30	TRBD1	TRBJ1-4	CAWCRQGDEKLFF	TGTGCCTGGTGCCGACAGGGGGATGAAAAACTGTTTTTT
few	TRBV28	TRBD2	TRBJ2-4	CASRFSGLAGIAKNIQYF	TGTGCCAGCAGATTTAGTGGGCTAGCGGGCATAGCCAAAAACATTCAGTACTTC
-	TRBV6-6	-	TRBJ1-5	CASRQGLPQHF	TGTGCCAGCAGGCAGGGTTTACCCCAGCATTTT
few	TRBV6-5	-	TRBJ2-1	CASSLALLYNEQFF	TGTGCCAGCAGTCTAGCTCTCCTCTACAATGAGCAGTTCTTC
-	TRBV5-4	-	TRBJ2-1	CASSLDQGEQFF	TGTGCCAGCAGCTTGGACCAAGGTGAGCAGTTCTTC
few	TRBV2	-	TRBJ1-1	CASSEDFQGNTEAFF	TGTGCCAGCAGTGAAGACTTCCAGGGGAACACTGAAGCTTTCTTT
few	TRBV28	-	TRBJ2-5	CASSHPTLANTKETQYF	TGTGCCAGCAGTCACCCCACTCTAGCGAATACAAAAGAGACCCAGTACTTC
few	TRBV10-2	TRBD1	TRBJ2-7	CARSADRDTGEQYF	TGCGCCAGGTCAGCCGACAGGGATACTGGGGAGCAGTACTTC
few	TRBV2	TRBD2	TRBJ2-5	CASSGLAGREETQYF	TGTGCCAGCAGTGGTCTAGCGGGTAGGGAAGAGACCCAGTACTTC
many	TRBV7-2	-	TRBJ2-2	CASSLSSTGELFF	TGTGCCAGCAGCTTATCTTCTACCGGGGAGCTGTTTTTT
few	TRBV3-1	TRBD2	TRBJ2-3	CASSQRRLAGLTDTQYF	TGTGCCAGCAGCCAACGAAGACTAGCGGGGCTCACAGATACGCAGTATTTT
many	TRBV4-1	TRBD1	TRBJ2-7	CASSQGGDRATYEQYF	TGCGCCAGCAGCCAGGGGGGGGACAGGGCTACCTACGAGCAGTACTTC
many	TRBV5-1	-	TRBJ2-1	CASSPSTENEQFF	TGCGCCAGCAGCCCGTCCACAGAGAATGAGCAGTTCTTC
many	TRBV18	-	TRBJ1-2	CASSPPSSFATYGYTF	TGTGCCAGCTCACCACCCAGCTCGTTCGCGACCTATGGCTACACCTTC
once	TRBV5-3	-	TRBJ1-1	CARAPGLGTEAFF	TGTGCCAGGGCCCCGGGGCTCGGCACTGAAGCTTTCTTT
-	TRBV4-3	-	TRBJ2-7	CASSQGGVWYF	TGCGCCAGCAGCCAAGGGGGGGTTTGGTACTTC
-	TRBV5-1	-	TRBJ1-6	CASSLTHSPGSNSPLHF	TGCGCCAGCAGCTTAACCCACAGCCCTGGGTCGAATTCACCCCTCCACTTT
many	TRBV5-1	-	TRBJ2-1	CASSLEVVRDNEQFF	TGCGCCAGCAGCTTGGAAGTAGTGAGGGACAATGAGCAGTTCTTC
few	TRBV5-1	TRBD2	TRBJ2-1	CASSWTSGNNEQFF	TGCGCCAGCAGCTGGACTAGCGGTAACAATGAGCAGTTCTTC
few	TRBV29-1	TRBD1	TRBJ1-4	CIVQGATNEKLFF	TGCATCGTACAGGGGGCAACTAATGAAAAACTGTTTTTT